Below, 16 T cell receptor beta chains from the same sample are listed, as sequenced in a study of molecular identifiers for immune sequencing clone quantification (dated by TCRdb to 2016 to 2019). Library construction relied on PCR. TCRdb lists the instrument as Illumina HiSeq 4000. TCRdb's own reprocessing of the public reads used fastp at Q25 and MiXCR and kept productive beta chains. Every entry covers one CDR3 protein and lists the most common genes and DNA from its rows. The sample has 88,000 or so distinct CDR3 sequences on record, 20% to 25% of them singletons. The ten largest clones add up to 1.1% of the sample. Material for sequencing was naive CD8+ T cells from blood, with Jurkat cell RNA spiked in. This specimen's cell subset or site label, per the study, means: FACS-sorted CD8+CD4-CCR7+CD45RA+ naive T cells. The source of these receptors is a human donor in good health. Some libraries in this study had Jurkat cell RNA spiked in.

This clonotype was observed a few times. The chain links TRBV27 to TRBJ2-7; the D is unclear. This CDR3 spans 12 amino acids. Per the germline V gene, CDR1 is MNHEY and CDR2 is SMNVEV (reference sequence). Trimming cost V 11 bases and J 0 bases, with 11 bases left between them. CDR3 in amino acids: CAHSPFSYEQYF. The CDR3 coding sequence is TGTGCCCATAGTCCCTTCTCCTACGAGCAGTACTTC.

On this clonotype itself: A read error is possible here, since a much larger clone lies one base away. The CDR3 here is CASTQTSSNQLQHF. The CDR3 DNA is TGTGCCAGCACTCAAACGTCGAGCAATCAGCTCCAGCATTTT. The chain recombines TRBV6-6 with TRBJ1-5; D call uncertain. This CDR3 is 14 amino acids long. Germline CDR1 reads MNHNY; CDR2 reads SVGAGI (reference sequence).

This clonotype was observed many times. The chain combines TRBV4-1 with TRBJ2-7, with 11 bases that match TRBD2. The germline gives CDR1 MGHRA, CDR2 YSYEKL. Trimming at V came to 1 base and at J to 6 bases, leaving 5 bases not matched to a gene. The CDR3 loop spans 15 amino acids. CDR3 nucleotides: TGCGCCAGCAGCCAAGCTCCGGGACTAGCGGCCGAGCAGTACTTC. Translating it yields CASSQAPGLAAEQYF.

The rearrangement uses TRBV10-2 and TRBJ2-7; the D gene is possibly TRBD2 (6 bases). Trimming stripped 3 bases from V and 2 bases from J, with 14 bases between. Germline V CDR1 and CDR2: WSHSY, SAAADI. This CDR3 contains 15 residues. The CDR3 coding sequence is TGCGCCAGCAGTGATCCTGGGACTGTTGCCTACGAGCAGTACTTC. Translated, it gives CASSDPGTVAYEQYF.

With regard to this clonotype: At one boundary the junction diverges from the germline segment, which might be a read error. This chain joins TRBV19 and TRBJ2-3, with D perhaps TRBD1 or TRBD2 (5 bases each). The CDR3 is 15 residues long. The germline V gene has CDR1 LNHDA and CDR2 SQIVND (reference sequence). The CDR3 region has the DNA TGTGCAAGTAGTAATACAAGGGGAGGCACAGATACGCAGTATTTT. This gives the protein CASSNTRGGTDTQYF.

This clonotype was counted a few times. The rearrangement uses TRBV28 and TRBJ1-1; D is ambiguous. V was trimmed by 5 bases and J by 0 bases, leaving 13 bases between them. The CDR3 has 15 amino acids. Germline values: CDR1 MDHEN, CDR2 SYDVKM. DNA of the CDR3: TGTGCCAGCAGTCCGGACGGACTGGTGAACACTGAAGCTTTCTTT. Translation: CASSPDGLVNTEAFF.

This clonotype was counted at least ten times. V is TRBV28 and J is TRBJ2-3; D may be TRBD1 (5 bases). V was trimmed by 1 base and J by 6 bases, leaving 11 bases between them. The CDR3 extends over 14 amino acids. Germline values: CDR1 MDHEN, CDR2 SYDVKM. The CDR3 is CASSLLRGSDTQYF. The CDR3 DNA reads as TGTGCCAGCAGTTTATTAAGGGGAAGTGATACGCAGTATTTT.

V is TRBV30 and J is TRBJ2-1; TRBD1 is a possible D gene (6 bases). The CDR3 has 15 amino acids. With 5 bases removed from V and 0 bases from J, the gap between germline ends came to 14 bases. Germline loops: CDR1 GTSNPN, CDR2 SVGIG (reference sequence). CDR3 coding DNA: TGTGCCTGGGGCCCAGGGGTTTTCTCCTACAATGAGCAGTTCTTC. It encodes CAWGPGVFSYNEQFF.

This clonotype was seen at least ten times. The chain employs TRBV20-1 and TRBJ2-5; TRBD2 matches 13 bases. Germline assignment: CDR1 DFQATT and CDR2 SNEGSKA (reference sequence). This CDR3 comprises 16 residues. The V segment lost 5 bases and the J segment 4 bases; nucleotides outside the gene matches: 10. The CDR3 DNA reads TGCAGTGCTCCCCCTCGGGGACTAGCGGGATCAGAGACCCAGTACTTC. Translated, it gives CSAPPRGLAGSETQYF.

Points on this clonotype: A read error is possible here, since a much larger clone lies one base away. The missing conserved phenylalanine or tryptophan at the end of this CDR3 makes a read error likely. V and J are TRBV4-3 and TRBJ1-1, with D unresolved. Germline V lookup: CDR1 LGHNA, CDR2 YSLEER. CDR3 size: 16 residues. Trimming cost V 0 bases and J 1 base, with 12 bases left between them. The CDR3 nucleotides are TGCGCCAGCAGCCAAGAAAGGGCAACAGAGAACACTGAAGCTTTCCTT. This encodes CASSQERATENTEAFL.

The chain's CDR3 is CASSPTVSGANVLTF. CDR3 coding DNA: TGTGCCAGCAGTCCGACAGTCTCTGGGGCCAACGTCCTGACTTTC. The rearrangement joins TRBV28 to TRBJ2-6; D is possibly TRBD1 (5 bases). Looked up from germline, CDR1 is MDHEN and CDR2 is SYDVKM. There are 15 residues in the CDR3. Trimming removed 5 bases from V and 0 bases from J, with 8 bases in between. The complete variable domain, with remaining parts taken from reference TRBV28 and TRBJ2-6, reads DVKVTQSSRYLVKRTGEKVFLECVQDMDHENMFWYRQDPGLGLRLIYFSYDVKMKEKGDIPEGYSVSREKKERFSLILESASTNQTSMYLCASSPTVSGANVLTFGAGSRLTVL.

Ten or more counts support this clonotype. The chain joins TRBV7-9 to TRBJ2-2; no firm D call. Germline CDR1 is SEHNR and CDR2 is FQNEAQ (reference sequence). This CDR3 contains 14 residues. With 1 base removed from V and 2 bases from J, the gap between germline ends came to 5 bases. CDR3: CASSLVLNTGELFF. Here the CDR3 DNA reads TGTGCCAGCAGCTTAGTATTAAACACCGGGGAGCTGTTTTTT.

A remark on this clonotype: A single base separates this from a much larger clone, so it may be a read error. This chain's CDR3 is CASNSQRDLPYNEQFF. In nucleotides, the CDR3 is TGTGCCAGCAACTCTCAGCGGGACTTGCCCTACAATGAGCAGTTCTTC. This chain joins TRBV11-2 and TRBJ2-1; 7 nucleotides align to TRBD2. Germline V gene sequence: CDR1 SGHAT, CDR2 FQNNGV. This CDR3 is built from 16 residues. V lost 7 bases, J lost 2 bases, and 11 bases stayed unmatched.

V gene TRBV7-9 combines with J gene TRBJ2-1; 10 nucleotides match TRBD2. Germline CDR1 SEHNR, CDR2 FQNEAQ (reference sequence). After removal of 4 bases from V and 8 bases from J, the junction contained 8 bases not matched to a gene. The CDR3 is made up of 15 amino acids. CDR3 bases: TGTGCCAGCAGCTCGACTAGCGGGCCCAGGGATGAGCAGTTCTTC. Protein product: CASSSTSGPRDEQFF.

This clonotype was observed many times. The V and J genes are TRBV18 and TRBJ1-2, with D maybe TRBD1 (6 bases). CDR3 size: 15 residues. Trimming cost V 0 bases and J 6 bases, with 14 bases left between them. Germline assignment: CDR1 KGHSH and CDR2 LQKENI. CDR3 bases: TGTGCCAGCTCACCACCTTCGACAGGATTTGATGGCTACACCTTC. Residues: CASSPPSTGFDGYTF.

This clonotype was picked up many times. This rearrangement joins TRBV5-1 to TRBJ2-5; D perhaps matches TRBD2 (5 bases). Trimming took off 3 bases at V and 5 bases at J, with 14 bases between the two ends. The CDR3 extends over 14 amino acids. Germline assignment: CDR1 SGHRS and CDR2 YFSETQ. CDR3 bases: TGCGCCAGCAGCTCGGACGGGGTAGGGGAGACCCAGTACTTC. Translating gives CASSSDGVGETQYF.